The T cell receptor beta chain under discussion was sequenced for a study of cytomegalovirus exposure and HLA in healthy donors. Study-level findings and limits: Earlier analysis looked at TCR beta V segments, and most were productive about 90% or about 30% of the time.

This CDR3 is 14 amino acids long. The germline V gene encodes CDR1 LNHDA and CDR2 SQIVND (reference sequence). The V segment lost 2 bases and the J segment 7 bases; nucleotides outside the gene matches: 6. With regard to this clone: Its antigen is currently unknown.

In the PCR, 60 Vbeta and 13 Jbeta primers were used. The method was immunoSEQ multiplex PCR; TCRdb's version includes in-frame clones alone and lacks a portion of them. The sample holds around 45,000 clones. The chain is built from TRBV19 and TRBJ1-2; 8 nucleotides match TRBD1. Sequenced: PBMCs. The source is a male donor in good health and CMV-seronegative. CDR3 in DNA: TGTGCCAGTAGTATAATCCAGGGGGCGCTTGGCTACACCTTC. It codes for CASSIIQGALGYTF.